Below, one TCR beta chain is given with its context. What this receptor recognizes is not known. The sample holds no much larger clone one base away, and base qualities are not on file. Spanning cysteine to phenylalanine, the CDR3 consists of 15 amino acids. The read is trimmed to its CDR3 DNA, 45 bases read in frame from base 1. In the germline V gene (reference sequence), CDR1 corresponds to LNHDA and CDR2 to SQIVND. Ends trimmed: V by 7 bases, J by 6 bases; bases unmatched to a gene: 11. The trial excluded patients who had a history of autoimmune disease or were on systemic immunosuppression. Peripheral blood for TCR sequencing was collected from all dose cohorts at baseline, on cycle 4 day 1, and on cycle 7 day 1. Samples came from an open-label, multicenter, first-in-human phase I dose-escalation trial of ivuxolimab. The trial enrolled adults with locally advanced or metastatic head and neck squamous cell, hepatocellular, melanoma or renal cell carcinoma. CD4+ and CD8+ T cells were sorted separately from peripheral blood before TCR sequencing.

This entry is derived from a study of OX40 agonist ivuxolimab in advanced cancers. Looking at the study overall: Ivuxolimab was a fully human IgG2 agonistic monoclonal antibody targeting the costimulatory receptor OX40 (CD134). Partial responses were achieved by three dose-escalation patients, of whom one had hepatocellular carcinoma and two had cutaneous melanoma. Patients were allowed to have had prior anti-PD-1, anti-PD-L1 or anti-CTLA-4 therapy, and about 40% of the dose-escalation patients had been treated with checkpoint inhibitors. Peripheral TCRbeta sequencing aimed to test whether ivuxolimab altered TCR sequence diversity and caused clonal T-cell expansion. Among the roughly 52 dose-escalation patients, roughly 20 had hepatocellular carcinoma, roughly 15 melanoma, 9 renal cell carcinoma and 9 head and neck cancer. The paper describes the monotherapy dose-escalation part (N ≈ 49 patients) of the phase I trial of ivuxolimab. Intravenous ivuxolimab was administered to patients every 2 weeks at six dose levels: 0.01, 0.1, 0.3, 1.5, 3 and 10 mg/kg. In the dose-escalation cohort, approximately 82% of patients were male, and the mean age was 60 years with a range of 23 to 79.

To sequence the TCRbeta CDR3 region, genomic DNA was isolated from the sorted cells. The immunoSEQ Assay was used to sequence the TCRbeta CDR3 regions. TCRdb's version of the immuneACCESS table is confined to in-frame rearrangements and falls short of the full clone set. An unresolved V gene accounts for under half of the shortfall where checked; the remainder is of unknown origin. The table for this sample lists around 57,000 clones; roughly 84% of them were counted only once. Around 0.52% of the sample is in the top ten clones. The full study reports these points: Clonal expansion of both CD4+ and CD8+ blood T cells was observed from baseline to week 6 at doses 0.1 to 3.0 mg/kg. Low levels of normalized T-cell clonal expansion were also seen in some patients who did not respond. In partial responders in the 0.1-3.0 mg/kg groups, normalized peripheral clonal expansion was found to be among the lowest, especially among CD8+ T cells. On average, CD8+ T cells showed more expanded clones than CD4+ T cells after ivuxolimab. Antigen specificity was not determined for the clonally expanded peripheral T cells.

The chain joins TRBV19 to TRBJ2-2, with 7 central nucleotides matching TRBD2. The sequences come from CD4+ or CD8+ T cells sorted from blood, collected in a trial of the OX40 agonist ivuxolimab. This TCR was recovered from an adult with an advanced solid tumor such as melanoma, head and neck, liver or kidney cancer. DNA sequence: TGTGCCAGTATTTCACGGGGGGAAAAGGCCGGGGAGCTGTTTTTT. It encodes CASISRGEKAGELFF.